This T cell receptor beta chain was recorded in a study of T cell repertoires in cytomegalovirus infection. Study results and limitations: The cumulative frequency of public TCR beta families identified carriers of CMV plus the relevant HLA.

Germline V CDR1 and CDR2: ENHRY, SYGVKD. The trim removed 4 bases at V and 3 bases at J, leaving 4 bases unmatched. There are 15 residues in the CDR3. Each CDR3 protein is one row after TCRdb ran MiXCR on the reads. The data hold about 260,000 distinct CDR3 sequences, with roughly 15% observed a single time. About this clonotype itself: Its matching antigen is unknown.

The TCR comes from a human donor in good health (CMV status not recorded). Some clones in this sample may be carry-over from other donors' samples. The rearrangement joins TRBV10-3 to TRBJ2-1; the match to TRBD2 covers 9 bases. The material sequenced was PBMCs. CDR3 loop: CAISAIAGDYNEQFF. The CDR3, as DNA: TGTGCCATCAGTGCGATAGCGGGGGACTACAATGAGCAGTTCTTC.